This T cell receptor (beta chain) comes out of a study of T cells in Graves' hyperthyroidism and ophthalmopathy (dated by TCRdb to between 2018 and 2021). General notes on the study: Peripheral blood was collected at initial diagnosis, before any treatment. In addition, the study compared T-cell repertoires in thyroid tissue and in blood from roughly 6 Graves' hyperthyroidism patients. The roughly 91 discovery patients were randomly split 7:3 into training and test sets. The paper reports TCR Vbeta CDR3 sequencing of approximately 130 peripheral blood samples: 40 or so ophthalmopathy, some 80 hyperthyroidism and around 17 progressor patients. Prospective prediction of ophthalmopathy was tested in an independent validation cohort of 18 to 20 hyperthyroidism patients and 17 patients who later progressed to ophthalmopathy. Once sampling was done, hyperthyroidism patients were given methimazole at a starting dose of 30 mg daily, whereas ophthalmopathy patients were given high-dose intravenous methylprednisolone. To identify TCR V-J signatures that set the groups apart, the researchers used a discovery cohort of about a hundred patients, made up of some 41 with Graves' ophthalmopathy and some 56 with stable Graves' hyperthyroidism.

TCR beta CDR3 regions were amplified from RNA transcripts. A first-round RT-PCR of the TCR CDR3 used the HTBI primer set with the Qiagen OneStep RT-PCR kit. The libraries were constructed in a second round of multiplex PCR and then size-selected and purified. Libraries were sequenced paired-end with 100 bp reads on an Illumina HiSeq2000. As for how the authors treated the data: SOAPnuke was used to process the raw data, removing reads that contained adapters or uncalled bases, had a mean Phred below 15, or lacked an exact match to the constant primer or identifier. High-quality paired reads were merged using COPE v1.2.5, and each unique nucleotide sequence was defined as a clonotype. MiTCR v1.1 was used to align clonotypes to the IMGT TRBV, TRBD and TRBJ reference segments. The analysis was restricted to V-J combinations with a frequency above 0.0001, which together covered 98% to 99.2% of the repertoires. The TCS score was defined as the ratio of F50 (clonal expansion) to E x V (chaos), calculated using BLOSUM62-based TCRdist between CDR3 peptides within each V-J. Welch's t-statistics and random forest reduced just over 500 V-J features to roughly 13, which were used in a naive Bayes classifier (R e1071). Using fastp trimming at Q25 and MiXCR clonotype assembly, TCRdb reanalyzed the public sequencing data and kept in-frame beta chains. Rows merge per CDR3 protein into single entries with the most common DNA and genes. These V and J calls rely on TCRdb rather than the paper's analysis. The sample table holds about 250,000 distinct CDR3 sequences, of which about 20% were seen once. The leading ten clones occupy 64% of the sample.

Compared with germline, V lacks 0 bases and J lacks 6 bases; bases without a gene match: 9. The CDR3 contains 15 residues, cysteine and phenylalanine counted. Here the CDR3 DNA is all that survives: 45 bases in frame from base 1. CDR1 and CDR2 are read off the germline V gene as SGHRS and YFSETQ. Concerning this clonotype: The antigen it recognizes is unknown. No quality values exist for individual bases; no much larger clone is one base distant.

Ophthalmopathy patients had moderately to severely active disease, Clinical Activity Score of at least 3, NOSPECS grade of at least 4, and duration under 3 months. Any patient with an uncontrolled infection, another autoimmune disease, pregnancy or lactation was excluded. Diagnoses relied on clinical symptoms, serum thyroxine and TRAb, thyroid ultrasound and orbital computed tomography. PBMCs were isolated from around 10 ml of fresh peripheral blood by Ficoll-Paque density gradient centrifugation. Total RNA was extracted using Trizol reagent, and RNA quality was assessed on an Agilent 2100 Bioanalyzer. The research as a whole found: In validation, progression to ophthalmopathy was predicted by the model with nearly 71% sensitivity and 72% to 80% specificity, a median of about 6.4 months before onset. A model built on a 13 V-J signature distinguished ophthalmopathy from stable hyperthyroidism, reaching roughly 88% sensitivity and around 81% specificity in cross-validation and 80%/75% in testing. Sample size was not statistically predetermined, and blinding of investigators to group allocation was not performed. Blood samples also contained most of the expanded thyroid clonotypes (frequency above 0.001), which suggests that blood repertoires may reflect thyroid immune responses.

The rearrangement joined TRBV5-1 to TRBJ2-7; TRBD2 aligns with 7 central bases. Sequencing used blood. This clonotype originated in a man aged 25-45 years with Graves' ophthalmopathy. The DNA reads TGCGCCAGCAGCTTGGCCTTGACTAGCCGGAGCGAGCAGTACTTC. The translation is CASSLALTSRSEQYF.